This T cell receptor beta chain was observed in a study of technical replicates of blood from a handful of donors. The sample holds one count of this clone. Germline CDR1 is MNHNS and CDR2 is SASEGT. The CDR3 has 17 amino acids. Deletions cut 1 base from V and 2 bases from J, with 18 bases between. Assay: immunoSEQ multiplex PCR; the TCRdb copy retains only in-frame clones and omits some. The sample has 90,000 to 100,000 clones; roughly 95% are singletons. The specimen was T cells isolated from PBMCs. The chain links TRBV6-1 to TRBJ2-7; the D gene is possibly TRBD1 (6 bases). The clonotype comes from a human donor in good health. CDR3 sequence reads: CASSEVGGTGYPYEQYF. CDR3 DNA: TGTGCCAGCAGTGAAGTAGGTGGTACAGGGTACCCCTACGAGCAGTACTTC.